This T cell receptor beta chain is drawn from a study of shared clonotypes between healthy human individuals. Researchers partitioned CD4+ cells into CD45RA+ naive and CD45RA-negative memory subsets. Authors' data handling: Filtering of immunoSEQ junctional sequences could not match full-length read filtering. TCRdb's table, derived via immunoSEQ multiplex PCR, lists solely in-frame clones and lacks some. Clone size and the V and J calls come from that table; the DNA yielded D and trimming. The data hold more than 2 million clones, with more than 90% observed a single time. The sequenced material came from naive CD4+ T cells sorted from blood. Subset here: CD45RA+ positively selected. The receptor was derived from a man between 18 and 35 years old in good health.

CDR3 protein: CASSLANIWTSGRNTGELFF. The CDR3 nucleotides are TGTGCCAGCAGCTTAGCCAATATATGGACTAGCGGGAGGAACACCGGGGAGCTGTTTTTT. The J gene is TRBJ2-2, the V gene TRBV13, with 13 bases matching TRBD2. CDR3 length: 20 residues. V was pared by 1 base and J by 1 base, with 9 bases of the junction left unmatched. Germline V gene sequence: CDR1 PRHDT, CDR2 FYEKMQ (reference sequence).